These T cell receptor beta chains were read from a single sample in a study of radiation and T cells in renal cell carcinoma. TCRdb's copy holds only in-frame clones and misses some; the assay was immunoSEQ multiplex PCR. The top ten clones hold 5% to 7.5% of a sample with some 100,000 clones, about four fifths of them seen once. The sample here was blood, taken from a patient whose treatment included radiotherapy and nephrectomy. The receptor set was obtained from a man aged 55 to 70 with renal cell carcinoma. Both conserved end residues are part of each CDR3. Fields, in order: J gene, V gene, clone size, D gene, CDR3 protein, CDR3 DNA. The D gene is left open where the match is weak. Some rows have no size entry. The others give once, few or many, or a class for an expanded clone.

>TRBJ2-1|TRBV25-1|NA|NA
CASSEAGGWTGSYNEQFF
TGTGCCAGCAGTGAAGCGGGAGGCTGGACAGGGAGCTACAATGAGCAGTTCTTC
>TRBJ1-3|TRBV6-1|few|NA
CASSELPGNLGNTIYF
TGTGCCAGCAGTGAGCTCCCAGGGAACCTTGGAAACACCATATATTTT
>TRBJ2-6|TRBV18|NA|NA
CASSPLIFGSGANVLTF
TGTGCCAGCTCACCGCTCATCTTCGGATCTGGGGCCAACGTCCTGACTTTC
>TRBJ2-3|TRBV28|NA|NA
CASSAPQGTDTQYF
TGTGCCAGCAGTGCCCCCCAGGGCACAGATACGCAGTATTTT
>TRBJ2-1|TRBV27|NA|NA
CASSLHPRGYNEQFF
TGTGCCAGCAGTTTACACCCCAGAGGGTACAATGAGCAGTTCTTC
>TRBJ1-1|TRBV27|few|NA
CASSSVEGGKTEAFF
TGTGCCAGCAGTTCTGTAGAGGGAGGGAAAACTGAAGCTTTCTTT
>TRBJ2-5|TRBV28|NA|NA
CASSLNGPRETQYF
TGTGCCAGCAGTTTAAACGGACCTCGGGAGACCCAGTACTTC
>TRBJ2-1|TRBV19|NA|TRBD2
CASSIGAGGYNEQFF
TGTGCCAGTAGTATCGGCGCGGGAGGCTACAATGAGCAGTTCTTC
>TRBJ2-6|TRBV29-1|once|NA
CSVASSGANVLTF
TGCAGCGTTGCGAGCTCTGGGGCCAACGTCCTGACTTTC
>TRBJ2-1|TRBV7-8|NA|NA
CASSPYNEQFF
TGTGCCAGCAGCCCGTACAATGAGCAGTTCTTC
>TRBJ2-7|TRBV2|NA|NA
CASRQDGYEQYF
TGTGCCAGCAGACAGGACGGATACGAGCAGTACTTC
>TRBJ2-7|TRBV5-1|NA|NA
CASSLASGALTYEQYF
TGCGCCAGCAGCTTGGCCTCTGGGGCGCTGACCTACGAGCAGTACTTC
>TRBJ2-3|TRBV7-2|NA|NA
CASSDRRGGGTQYF
TGTGCCAGCAGCGATCGTCGGGGTGGCGGTACGCAGTATTTT